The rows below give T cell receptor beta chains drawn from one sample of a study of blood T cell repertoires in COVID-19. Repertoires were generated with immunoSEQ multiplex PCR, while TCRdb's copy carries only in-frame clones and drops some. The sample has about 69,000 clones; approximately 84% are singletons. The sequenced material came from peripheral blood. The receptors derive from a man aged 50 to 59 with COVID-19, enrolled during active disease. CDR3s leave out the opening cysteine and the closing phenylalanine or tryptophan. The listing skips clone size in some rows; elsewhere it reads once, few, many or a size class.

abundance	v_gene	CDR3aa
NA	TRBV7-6	ASSLVGGKSYNEQF
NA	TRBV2	ASRLQGFGYT
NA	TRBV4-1	ASSQTQGKEAPLH
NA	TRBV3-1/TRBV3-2	ASSQGRGGLNEQF
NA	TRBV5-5	ASSLVSANYGYT
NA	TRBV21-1	ASSKDRYQETQY
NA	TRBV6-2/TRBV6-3	ASSPNWGQGGGSNQPQH
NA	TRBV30	AWSVQHGEKLF
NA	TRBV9	ASSPHVGARTNEKLF
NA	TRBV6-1	ASSDLAGANVLT
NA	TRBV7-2	ASSSTRDSIYEQY
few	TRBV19	ASRKGQGSSYEQY
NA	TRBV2	ASSEALQGVNTEAF
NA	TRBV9	ASSEGQGAGGSYYGYT
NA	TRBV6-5	ASSYSDRGGYEQY
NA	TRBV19	ASREQGGYNSPLH
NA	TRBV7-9	ASSPFGGPAKNIQY
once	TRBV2	ASSVEGWEQPQH
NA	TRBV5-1	ASSLVGQDLVLT
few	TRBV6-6	ASSSPALISGNTIY
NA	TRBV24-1	ATSDLRGRDRLNSPLH
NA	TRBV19	ASSIDLAGTGTRRAYGYT
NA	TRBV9	ASRPTMEQEAF
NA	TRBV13	ASSTRTGSDTEAF
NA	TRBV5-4	ASSFPRGSGIPETGDTQY
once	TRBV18	ASSRGLAGTGELF
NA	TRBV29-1	SVEDLAQGDEQY
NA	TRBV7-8	ASSHRDSRNQPQH
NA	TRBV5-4	ASTFTGATDTQY
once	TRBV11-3	ASSLGTAPQDYNSPLH
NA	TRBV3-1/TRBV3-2	ASSQRPGSTDTQY
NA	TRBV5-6	ASSSQRTGGYEQF
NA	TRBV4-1	ASSRGLAGDTDTQY
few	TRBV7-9	ASSPAGLYGYT
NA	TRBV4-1	ASSQEGGQGLGYT
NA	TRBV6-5	AAGGQENYGYT
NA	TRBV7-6	ASSFDRGNEQY
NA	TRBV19	ASSNWSVYGYT
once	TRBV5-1	ASSLSPTGQGLAKNIQY
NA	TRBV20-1	SASIQTSYEQY
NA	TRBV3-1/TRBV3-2	ASSRGEGVYEQY
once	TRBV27	ASSLSRGGRNEQF
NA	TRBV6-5	ASRLPGQGYEQY
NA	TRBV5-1	ASSFMGGFSTDTQY
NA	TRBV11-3	ASSPAAGSPLH
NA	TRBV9	ASSDTGGLLTEAF
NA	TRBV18	ASSPTSGGLGAKNIQY
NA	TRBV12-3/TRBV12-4	ASSYDSNTEAF
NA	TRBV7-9	ASSSGGGHSPLH
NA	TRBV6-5	ASSYSGYSNQPQH
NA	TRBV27	ASYFPEEGAGNSPLH
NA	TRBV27	ASSPASGGAVYGELF
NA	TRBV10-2	ASSESRALEAF
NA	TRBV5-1	ASSLLGQGVKETQY